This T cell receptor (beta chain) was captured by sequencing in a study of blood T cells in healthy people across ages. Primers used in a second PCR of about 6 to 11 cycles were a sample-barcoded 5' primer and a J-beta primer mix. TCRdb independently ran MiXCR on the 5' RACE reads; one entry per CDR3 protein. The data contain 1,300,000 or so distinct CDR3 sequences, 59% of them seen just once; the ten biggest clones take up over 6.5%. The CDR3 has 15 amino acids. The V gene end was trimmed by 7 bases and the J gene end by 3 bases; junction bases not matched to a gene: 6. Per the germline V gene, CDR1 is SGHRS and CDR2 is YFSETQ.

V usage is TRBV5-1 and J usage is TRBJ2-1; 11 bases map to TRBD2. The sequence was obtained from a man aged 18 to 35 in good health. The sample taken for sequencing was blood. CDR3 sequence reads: CASGPTSGSYNEQFF. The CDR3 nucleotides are TGCGCCAGCGGTCCTACTAGCGGGAGCTACAATGAGCAGTTCTTC.